This T cell receptor (beta chain) emerged from a study of T cells in Graves' hyperthyroidism and ophthalmopathy. Amplification of TCR beta CDR3 regions used RNA as the template. First-round RT-PCR targeting the TCR CDR3 was performed with the HTBI primer set. TCRdb passed the multiplex PCR reads through MiXCR, listing each CDR3 protein once. Of about 640,000 distinct CDR3 sequences in the sample, around 13% are singletons; the top ten hold about 12%. This clonotype was recorded at least ten times. The antigen is unknown. Uncontrolled infection, other autoimmune disease, pregnancy or lactation disqualified patients from enrolment. Clinical symptoms, serum thyroxine and TRAb, thyroid ultrasound and orbital computed tomography together formed the diagnostic basis. V lost 0 bases to trimming and J lost 4 bases; unmatched junction nucleotides: 6. The CDR3 runs 15 residues. The germline CDR1 and CDR2 sequences are LGHDT and YNNKEL (reference sequence).

Study-wide results and limits: Blood also showed most of the thyroid clonotypes that were expanded above 0.001. Ophthalmopathy and stable hyperthyroidism were separated by a 13 V-J model.

The rearrangement uses TRBV3-1 and TRBJ2-7; TRBD2 matches at 7 bases. The origin of this receptor is a woman in her 50s with Graves' ophthalmopathy. Sequences were obtained from blood. CDR3: CASSQDPGEGYEQYF. CDR3 nucleotides: TGTGCCAGCAGCCAAGATCCGGGGGAGGGATACGAGCAGTACTTC.